This entry lists 25 T cell receptor beta chains sequenced from one sample in a study of T cells in localized non-small cell lung cancer. Assay used: immunoSEQ multiplex PCR; TCRdb lists only in-frame clones, some missing. Among 25,000 to 35,000 clones listed, 70% to 90% were seen once. The sequencing here drew on peripheral blood, taken before any cancer treatment. The receptors here all came from a woman between 35 and 70 years old with stage I lung adenocarcinoma.

The rearrangement uses TRBV5-5 and TRBJ2-5, with 7 bases fitting TRBD1. The germline V gene encodes CDR1 SGHKS and CDR2 YYEKEE (reference sequence). The CDR3 totals 13 residues. V lost 4 bases, J lost 3 bases, and 3 bases stayed unmatched. CDR3 DNA sequence: TGTGCCAGCAGCCCAGGGACAGAAGAGACCCAGTACTTC. It encodes CASSPGTEETQYF.

V and J are TRBV27 and TRBJ2-3; either TRBD1 or TRBD2 may fit D (5 bases each). Trimming took 7 bases from V and 0 from J, leaving 17 bases between them. Germline assignment: CDR1 MNHEY and CDR2 SMNVEV (reference sequence). This CDR3 comprises 16 residues. CDR3 sequence: CASTQSGRESTDTQYF. CDR3 nucleotide sequence: TGTGCCAGCACCCAATCTGGCAGGGAGAGCACAGATACGCAGTATTTT.

The chain recombines TRBV28 with TRBJ1-5; possibly TRBD1 for D (6 bases). From germline, CDR1 is MDHEN and CDR2 SYDVKM. Between the trimmed V and J ends, which lost 4 bases and 0 bases, there was a span of 19 bases. This CDR3 is 18 amino acids long. CDR3 residues: CASSSGTQGIHSNQPQHF. The DNA for the CDR3 is TGTGCCAGCAGTTCGGGGACACAGGGAATTCATAGCAATCAGCCCCAGCATTTT.

The chain employs TRBV5-1 and TRBJ2-5; 14 nucleotides agree with TRBD2. CDR3 length: 16 residues. The trim removed 3 bases at V and 2 bases at J, leaving 3 bases unmatched. The germline V gene encodes CDR1 SGHRS and CDR2 YFSETQ. CDR3 region: CASSSGLAGAQETQYF. The CDR3 DNA reads as TGCGCCAGCAGCTCGGGACTAGCGGGGGCACAAGAGACCCAGTACTTC.

This rearrangement joins TRBV18 to TRBJ2-1; 10 bases are shared with TRBD2. V trimming: 2 bases; J trimming: 6 bases; junction bases outside the gene matches: 4. The CDR3 length is 15 residues. CDR1 KGHSH and CDR2 LQKENI come from the germline V gene. CDR3 in amino acids: CASSPVSSGSNEQFF. In nucleotides, the CDR3 is TGTGCCAGCTCACCAGTGTCTAGCGGGAGCAATGAGCAGTTCTTC.

This chain uses TRBV6-5 with TRBJ2-3; maybe TRBD1 (6 bases). The germline V gene has CDR1 MNHEY and CDR2 SVGAGI. The CDR3 sequence is 11 residues long. Trimming took 6 bases from V and 9 from J, leaving 10 bases between them. The chain's CDR3 is CASSWGRTQYF. CDR3 coding DNA: TGTGCCAGCAGCTGGGGGCGGACGCAGTATTTT.

The J gene is TRBJ2-1, the V gene TRBV5-1; D remains ambiguous. The length of the CDR3 is 17 residues. CDR1 and CDR2 from the germline V gene are SGHRS and YFSETQ. V lost 2 bases and J lost 5, with 20 bases in between. CDR3 residues: CASSLDGPHGRNNEQFF. The CDR3 region has the DNA TGCGCCAGCAGCTTAGACGGGCCTCATGGACGCAACAATGAGCAGTTCTTC.

J is TRBJ2-7 and V is TRBV25-1; D is unresolved. Per germline, CDR1 MGHDK and CDR2 SYGVNS. CDR3 length: 12 amino acids. Between the trimmed V and J ends, which lost 1 base and 7 bases, there was a span of 8 bases. The chain's CDR3 is CASSEWGGEQYF. CDR3 nucleotides: TGTGCCAGCAGTGAATGGGGTGGGGAGCAGTACTTC.

V is TRBV21-1 and J is TRBJ1-1; TRBD1 is the table's D call and was not checked against the DNA. TRBV21-1 is a known pseudogene. The CDR3 runs 13 residues. The CDR3 DNA reads as TGTGCCAGCAGCTTCCCGACAGTGACTGAAGCTTTCTTT. It specifies CASSFPTVTEAFF.

This clone has a handful of counts. The rearrangement joins TRBV19 to TRBJ2-7; D is perhaps TRBD2 (6 bases). V lost 4 bases and J lost 7, with 11 bases in between. This CDR3 comprises 12 residues. Germline assignment: CDR1 LNHDA and CDR2 SQIVND (reference sequence). The CDR3 DNA sequence: TGTGCCAGTAGTACCCTGGGGAGGGAGCAGTACTTC. The encoded protein is CASSTLGREQYF.

This chain connects TRBV6-5 to TRBJ2-2; weak D call: TRBD1 (6 bases). Germline V gene lookup returns CDR1 MNHEY and CDR2 SVGAGI. This CDR3 is built from 15 residues. V lost 2 bases and J lost 8, with 15 bases in between. CDR3 amino acids: CASSYARTESGELFF. The CDR3 DNA sequence: TGTGCCAGCAGTTACGCCCGGACAGAAAGTGGGGAGCTGTTTTTT.

The chain carries TRBV29-1 and TRBJ2-2, with D hard to call. CDR3 length equals 11 residues. The V gene lost 4 bases and the J gene lost 1 base, with 1 base spanning the gap. CDR1 is SQVTM and CDR2 is ANQGSEA in the germline V gene. CDR3 DNA sequence: TGCAGCGTTGTGAACACCGGGGAGCTGTTTTTT. Translation: CSVVNTGELFF.

The CDR3 reads CASSPGQAGPEAFF. The CDR3, as DNA: TGTGCCAGCAGCCCGGGACAGGCCGGCCCTGAAGCTTTCTTT. The chain recombines TRBV27 with TRBJ1-1; 8 bases align to TRBD1. CDR3 length: 14 residues. V shed 6 bases and J 6 bases; nucleotides not matched to a gene: 9. CDR1 is MNHEY and CDR2 is SMNVEV in the germline V gene (reference sequence).

J is TRBJ2-5 and V is TRBV2; TRBD1 might be the D (5 bases). V lost 2 bases and J 0 bases, leaving 7 bases between the germline ends. Germline-derived CDR1 and CDR2 are SNHLY and FYNNEI. The length of the CDR3 is 14 residues. The DNA of the CDR3 is TGTGCCAGCAGTGAATGGGGCGACCAAGAGACCCAGTACTTC. It codes for CASSEWGDQETQYF.

V usage is TRBV28 and J usage is TRBJ2-4, with TRBD2 identical over 7 bases. This CDR3 has 14 residues. Trimming cost V 6 bases and J 1 base; bases outside gene matches: 3. Germline CDR1 and CDR2: MDHEN and SYDVKM. This CDR3 is CASRGGGAKNIQYF. The CDR3 DNA reads TGTGCCAGCAGGGGGGGAGGGGCCAAAAACATTCAGTACTTC.

This clone was counted a single time. The J gene is TRBJ2-7, the V gene TRBV9; possible D gene TRBD2, 5 bases. This CDR3 region has 14 residues. The germline V and J ends were trimmed by 0 bases and 3 bases, with 10 bases remaining between them. The germline CDR1 and CDR2 sequences are SGDLS and YYNGEE. DNA of the CDR3: TGTGCCAGCAGCGTAGGGATAGCGAACTACGAGCAGTACTTC. Its translation is CASSVGIANYEQYF.

The chain has TRBV19 and TRBJ1-5, with D possibly matching TRBD1 (6 bases). From germline, CDR1 is LNHDA and CDR2 SQIVND (reference sequence). This CDR3 is 14 amino acids long. Trimming took 11 bases from V and 5 from J, leaving 19 bases between them. The DNA of the CDR3 is TGTGCCTGGAGTGGGGGCAGAGGTCATCAGCCCCAGCATTTT. It codes for CAWSGGRGHQPQHF.

V gene TRBV11-2 combines with J gene TRBJ1-1, with D hard to call. The CDR3 runs to 15 residues. Trimming shortened V by 1 base and J by 2 bases, and 11 bases separated the two germline ends. Germline-derived CDR1 and CDR2 are SGHAT and FQNNGV. CDR3 DNA: TGTGCCAGCAGCTTAGGGCAGGCGAGAAACACTGAAGCTTTCTTT. Its protein product is CASSLGQARNTEAFF. Full variable domain (remainder filled in from reference TRBV11-2 and TRBJ1-1): EAGVAQSPRYKIIEKRQSVAFWCNPISGHATLYWYQQILGQGPKLLIQFQNNGVVDDSQLPKDRFSAERLKGVDSTLKIQPAKLEDSAVYLCASSLGQARNTEAFFGQGTRLTVV.

The V and J genes are TRBV9 and TRBJ2-4; 8 nucleotides align to TRBD1. Germline V gene lookup returns CDR1 SGDLS and CDR2 YYNGEE. The CDR3 totals 17 residues. V lost 3 bases to trimming and J lost 1 base; unmatched junction nucleotides: 9. CDR3 sequence: CASSAPPGGEAKNIQYF. The CDR3 nucleotides are TGTGCCAGCAGCGCCCCCCCAGGGGGCGAGGCCAAAAACATTCAGTACTTC.

The genes are TRBV29-1 and TRBJ2-7; 8 nucleotides match TRBD1. J was trimmed by 6 bases and V by 0 bases; bases with no gene match: 10. Germline loops: CDR1 SQVTM, CDR2 ANQGSEA. The CDR3 consists of 15 residues. In DNA form, the CDR3 reads TGCAGCGTTGAAGAGGAAGGGACAGGATCGGTCGAGCAGTACTTC. Its translation is CSVEEEGTGSVEQYF.

The V call is TRBV10-3, the J call TRBJ1-1, with a weak D call TRBD1 (5 bases). V was pared by 7 bases and J by 1 base, with 10 bases between. The length of the CDR3 is 13 residues. The germline V gene has CDR1 ENHRY and CDR2 SYGVKD. The CDR3 DNA follows: TGTGCCATCAAAAAAGGGGAGAACACTGAAGCTTTCTTT. It specifies CAIKKGENTEAFF.

The chain couples TRBV6-1 to TRBJ1-1; weak D call: TRBD1 (6 bases). Trimming removed 4 bases at V and 12 bases at J, with 18 bases between. Germline V lookup: CDR1 MNHNS, CDR2 SASEGT. CDR3 length equals 13 residues. CDR3 amino acids: CASSVADSEGTFF. CDR3 bases: TGTGCCAGCAGTGTAGCGGACAGCGAGGGAACTTTCTTT.

The gene calls are TRBV4-1 and TRBJ2-1; D remains unclear. The V gene's germline CDR1 is MGHRA and CDR2 YSYEKL. The CDR3 sequence is 11 residues long. With 0 bases removed from V and 10 bases from J, the gap between germline ends came to 4 bases. The CDR3 DNA reads as TGCGCCAGCAGCCAAGATCGAGAGCAGTTCTTC. Protein: CASSQDREQFF.

The chain joins TRBV6-5 to TRBJ1-1, with D hard to call. The V and J ends lost 0 bases and 1 base respectively, with 3 bases between them. This CDR3 comprises 13 residues. Germline CDR1 is MNHEY and CDR2 is SVGAGI. The CDR3 loop is CASSYSENTEAFF. CDR3 nucleotides: TGTGCCAGCAGTTACTCAGAGAACACTGAAGCTTTCTTT.

This clone was observed a handful of times. V usage is TRBV7-7 and J usage is TRBJ2-7; D is unresolved. The CDR3 is made up of 13 amino acids. The germline V gene encodes CDR1 SSHAT and CDR2 FNYEAQ (reference sequence). With 4 bases removed from V and 6 bases from J, the gap between germline ends came to 13 bases. CDR3 nucleotide sequence: TGTGCCAGCAGCTCCTCCGACGGCAGCGAGCAGTACTTC. It codes for CASSSSDGSEQYF.